This TCR beta chain stems from a study of blood T cell repertoires in COVID-19. Study context: Acute and convalescent COVID-19 specimens originated in the United States, Italy and Spain.

This CDR3 region has 11 residues. The V gene's germline CDR1 is SGDLS and CDR2 YYNGEE. The V and J ends lost 6 bases and 3 bases respectively, with 6 bases between them. TCRdb's copy holds only in-frame clones and misses some; the assay was immunoSEQ multiplex PCR. The sample lists 270,000 or so clones; about nine tenths were seen once. What was sequenced was peripheral blood. The chain uses TRBV9 and TRBJ2-5, with no clear D. The sequence derives from a woman aged 25 to 45 with active or convalescent COVID-19. CDR3 loop: CASNNKETQYF. The CDR3 DNA follows: TGTGCCAGCAACAATAAAGAGACCCAGTACTTC.